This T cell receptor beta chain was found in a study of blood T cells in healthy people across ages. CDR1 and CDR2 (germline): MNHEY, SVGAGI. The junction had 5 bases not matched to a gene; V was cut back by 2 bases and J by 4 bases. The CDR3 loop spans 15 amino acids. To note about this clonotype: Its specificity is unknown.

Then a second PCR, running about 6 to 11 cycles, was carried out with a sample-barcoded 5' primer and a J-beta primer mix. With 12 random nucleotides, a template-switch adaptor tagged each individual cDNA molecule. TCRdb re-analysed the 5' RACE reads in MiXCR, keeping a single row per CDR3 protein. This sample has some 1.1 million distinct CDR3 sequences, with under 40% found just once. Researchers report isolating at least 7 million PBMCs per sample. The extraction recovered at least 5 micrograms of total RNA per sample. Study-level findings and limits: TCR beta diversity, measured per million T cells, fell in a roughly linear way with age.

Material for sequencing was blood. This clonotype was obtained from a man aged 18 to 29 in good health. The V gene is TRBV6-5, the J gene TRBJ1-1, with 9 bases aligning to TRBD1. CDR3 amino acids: CASSYNRGLGTEAFF. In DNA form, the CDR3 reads TGTGCCAGCAGTTACAACAGGGGGCTGGGCACTGAAGCTTTCTTT.